A selection of T cell receptor beta chains follows, all from one sample in a study of CD4 T cells in relation to SARS-CoV-2 and coronaviruses. Using immunoSEQ multiplex PCR, the repertoire was profiled, and TCRdb retains in-frame clones only, with some absent. This repertoire shows about 37,000 clones, approximately 83% found once; its top ten account for over 3%. The material sequenced was memory CD4+ T cells from PBMCs. Source of these receptors: an adult with COVID-19. The CDR3 runs from the conserved cysteine through the conserved F or W. Fields, in order: D gene, clone size, V gene, J gene, CDR3 protein, CDR3 DNA. The D gene is left open where the match is weak. The size field is filled for only some rows; it gives once, few, many or a size class.

-,once,TRBV10-3,TRBJ2-7,CAISQSRGRGVGNEQYF,TGTGCCATCAGCCAGAGTAGGGGAAGGGGAGTCGGTAACGAGCAGTACTTC
-,-,TRBV30,TRBJ1-1,CAWAPGIGHEAFF,TGTGCCTGGGCTCCGGGAATAGGTCATGAAGCTTTCTTT
-,-,TRBV4-1,TRBJ2-1,CASRDFRGHNEQFF,TGCGCCAGCCGGGACTTTCGGGGGCACAATGAGCAGTTCTTC
TRBD1,-,TRBV7-9,TRBJ1-4,CASSPGTDSNEKLFF,TGTGCCAGCAGCCCCGGGACAGATTCTAATGAAAAACTGTTTTTT
TRBD2,-,TRBV9,TRBJ2-3,CASSVVTSGIDTQYF,TGTGCCAGCAGCGTAGTAACTAGCGGGATAGATACGCAGTATTTT
TRBD1,-,TRBV6-5,TRBJ2-7,CASSLGDSSYEQYF,TGTGCCAGCAGCCTCGGGGACAGCTCCTACGAGCAGTACTTC
TRBD1,-,TRBV18,TRBJ1-6,CASSLRTGSENSPLHF,TGTGCCAGCTCACTAAGGACAGGGTCTGAAAATTCACCCCTCCACTTT
-,-,TRBV7-2,TRBJ2-5,CASSPRKSSVEETQYF,TGTGCCAGCAGCCCCCGGAAGAGTAGCGTGGAAGAGACCCAGTACTTC
-,once,TRBV18,TRBJ1-5,CASSPPGGQPQHF,TGTGCCAGCTCACCACCGGGAGGTCAGCCCCAGCATTTT
-,-,TRBV4-2,TRBJ2-7,CASSYTGKVTYEQYF,TGTGCCAGCAGCTACACAGGGAAAGTTACCTACGAGCAGTACTTC
-,-,TRBV5-8,TRBJ2-7,CASGLGEQYF,TGTGCCAGCGGCCTGGGAGAGCAGTACTTC
TRBD2,-,TRBV14,TRBJ2-1,CASSQAGTSSPAGQFF,TGTGCCAGCAGCCAAGCCGGGACTAGCTCCCCCGCTGGACAGTTCTTC